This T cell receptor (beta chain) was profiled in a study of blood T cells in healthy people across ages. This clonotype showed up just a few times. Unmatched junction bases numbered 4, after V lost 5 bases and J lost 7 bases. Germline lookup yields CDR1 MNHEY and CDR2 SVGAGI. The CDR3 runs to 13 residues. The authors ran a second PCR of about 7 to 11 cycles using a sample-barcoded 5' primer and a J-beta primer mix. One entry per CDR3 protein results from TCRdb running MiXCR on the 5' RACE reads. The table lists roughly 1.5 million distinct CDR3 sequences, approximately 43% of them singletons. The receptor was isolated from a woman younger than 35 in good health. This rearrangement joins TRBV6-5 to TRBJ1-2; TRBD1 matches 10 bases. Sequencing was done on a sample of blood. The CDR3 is CASSRQGAVGYTF. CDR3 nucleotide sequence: TGTGCCAGCAGTCGACAGGGGGCAGTTGGCTACACCTTC.